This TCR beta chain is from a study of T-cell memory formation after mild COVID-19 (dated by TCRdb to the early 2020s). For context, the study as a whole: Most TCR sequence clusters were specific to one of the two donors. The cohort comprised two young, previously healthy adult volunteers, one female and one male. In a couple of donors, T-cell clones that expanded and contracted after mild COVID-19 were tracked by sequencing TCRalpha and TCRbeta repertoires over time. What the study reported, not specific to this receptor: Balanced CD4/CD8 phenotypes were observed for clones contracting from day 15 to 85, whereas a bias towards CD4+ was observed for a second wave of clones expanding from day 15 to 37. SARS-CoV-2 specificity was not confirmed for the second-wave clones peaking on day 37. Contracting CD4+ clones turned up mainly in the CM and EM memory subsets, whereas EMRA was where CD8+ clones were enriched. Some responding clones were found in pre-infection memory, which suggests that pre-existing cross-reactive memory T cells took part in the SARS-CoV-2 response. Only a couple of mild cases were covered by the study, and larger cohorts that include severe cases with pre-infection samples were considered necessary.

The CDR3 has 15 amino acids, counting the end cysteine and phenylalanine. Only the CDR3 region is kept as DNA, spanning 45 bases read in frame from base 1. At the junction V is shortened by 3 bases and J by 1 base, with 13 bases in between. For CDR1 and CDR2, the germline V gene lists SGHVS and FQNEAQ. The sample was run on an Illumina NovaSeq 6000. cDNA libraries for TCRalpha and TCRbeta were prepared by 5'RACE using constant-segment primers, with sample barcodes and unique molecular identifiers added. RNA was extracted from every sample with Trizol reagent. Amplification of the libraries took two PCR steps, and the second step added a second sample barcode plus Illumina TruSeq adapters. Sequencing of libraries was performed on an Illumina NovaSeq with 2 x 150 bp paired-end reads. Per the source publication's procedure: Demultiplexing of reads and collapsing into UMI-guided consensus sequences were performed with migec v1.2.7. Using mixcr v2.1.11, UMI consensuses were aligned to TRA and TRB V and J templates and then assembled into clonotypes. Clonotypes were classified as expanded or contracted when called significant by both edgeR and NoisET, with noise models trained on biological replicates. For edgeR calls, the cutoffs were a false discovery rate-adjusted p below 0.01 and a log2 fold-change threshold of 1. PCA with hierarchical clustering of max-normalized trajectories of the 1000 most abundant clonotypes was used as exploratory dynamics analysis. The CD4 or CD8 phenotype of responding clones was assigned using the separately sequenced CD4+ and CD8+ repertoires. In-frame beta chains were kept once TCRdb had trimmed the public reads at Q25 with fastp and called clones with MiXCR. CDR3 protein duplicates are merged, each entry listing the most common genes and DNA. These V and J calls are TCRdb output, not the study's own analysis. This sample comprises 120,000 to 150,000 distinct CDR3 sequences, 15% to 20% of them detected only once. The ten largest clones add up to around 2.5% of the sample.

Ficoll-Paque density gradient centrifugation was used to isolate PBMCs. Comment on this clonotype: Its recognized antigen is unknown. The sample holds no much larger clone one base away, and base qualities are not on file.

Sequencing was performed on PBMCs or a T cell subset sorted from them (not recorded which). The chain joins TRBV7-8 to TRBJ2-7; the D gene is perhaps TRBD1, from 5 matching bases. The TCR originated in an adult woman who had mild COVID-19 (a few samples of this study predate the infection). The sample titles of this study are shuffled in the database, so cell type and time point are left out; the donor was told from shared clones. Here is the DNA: TGTGCCAGCAGCTTCTCCTGGACACCATCCTACGAGCAGTACTTC. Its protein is CASSFSWTPSYEQYF. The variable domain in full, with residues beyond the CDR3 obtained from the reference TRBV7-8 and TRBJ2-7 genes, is GAGVSQSPRYKVAKRGQDVALRCDPISGHVSLFWYQQALGQGPEFLTYFQNEAQLDKSGLPSDRFFAERPEGSVSTLKIQRTQQEDSAVYLCASSFSWTPSYEQYFGPGTRLTVT.